Below, 14 T cell receptor beta chains from the same sample are listed, as sequenced in a study of technical replicates of blood from a few donors. Using immunoSEQ multiplex PCR, the repertoire was profiled, and TCRdb retains in-frame clones only, with some absent. In the table there are more than 45,000 clones, 90% to 95% of which are singletons. The specimen sequenced was PBMCs. The origin of the receptors is a human donor in good health. Some clones in this sample may be carry-over from other donors' samples.

The sample holds one count of this clone. This chain uses TRBV11-3 with TRBJ2-3; 9 nucleotides align to TRBD2. V dropped 3 bases and J dropped 5; count of bases not matched to a gene: 12. The germline V gene encodes CDR1 SGHNT and CDR2 YENEEA. The CDR3 runs 17 residues. The CDR3 region is CASSLRRWRGGEDTQYF. In DNA, the CDR3 is TGTGCCAGCAGCTTGAGGCGGTGGCGGGGGGGTGAAGATACGCAGTATTTT.

The chain links TRBV18 to TRBJ1-6; the match to TRBD1 covers 9 bases. In germline, CDR1 is KGHSH, CDR2 LQKENI. The CDR3 has 16 residues. Losses at the gene ends were 0 bases for V and 6 bases for J; bases not matched to a gene: 3. The CDR3: CASSPPGTGTNSPLHF. The CDR3 bases are TGTGCCAGCTCACCACCGGGGACAGGGACTAATTCACCCCTCCACTTT.

The chain combines TRBV10-2 with TRBJ1-1, with 8 bases matching TRBD1. Germline V gives CDR1 WSHSY, CDR2 SAAADI. After removal of 5 bases from V and 7 bases from J, the junction contained 3 bases not matched to a gene. The CDR3 length is 12 residues. Here the CDR3 reads CASSQGAGEAFF. Here the CDR3 DNA reads TGCGCCAGCAGTCAGGGGGCGGGTGAAGCTTTCTTT.

This clone was seen a single time. The gene calls are TRBV15 and TRBJ1-1, with 9 bases fitting TRBD1. Germline V gene sequence: CDR1 LNHNV, CDR2 YYDKDF (reference sequence). The CDR3 sequence is 14 residues long. The V and J ends lost 6 bases and 6 bases, in that order; junction bases with no gene match: 8. The CDR3 DNA is TGTGCCACCAGGGTTACAGGGGGCTTATCTGAAGCTTTCTTT. Translating it yields CATRVTGGLSEAFF.

The V call is TRBV10-3, the J call TRBJ1-1; the match to TRBD1 covers 7 bases. Germline CDR1 and CDR2: ENHRY and SYGVKD. This CDR3 spans 14 amino acids. Trimming at V came to 3 bases and at J to 9 bases, leaving 10 bases not matched to a gene. CDR3 sequence (DNA): TGTGCCATCAGTGAAGGGGGCGCCGGGTCGAAAGCTTTCTTT. Translating gives CAISEGGAGSKAFF.

The chain employs TRBV9 and TRBJ2-5; the match to TRBD2 covers 14 bases. Looked up from germline, CDR1 is SGDLS and CDR2 is YYNGEE. V dropped 3 bases and J dropped 1; count of bases not matched to a gene: 11. The length of the CDR3 is 19 residues. DNA for the CDR3: TGTGCCAGCAGCGCTCAAATGGGACTAGCGGGAGTCAGCCAAGAGACCCAGTACTTC. Its translation: CASSAQMGLAGVSQETQYF.

The rearrangement joins TRBV6-6 to TRBJ2-5, with TRBD2 identical over 10 bases. The CDR3 totals 16 residues. Germline V gene lookup returns CDR1 MNHNY and CDR2 SVGAGI (reference sequence). The V and J ends lost 2 bases and 0 bases, in that order; junction bases with no gene match: 3. CDR3 region: CASSYGAGGYQETQYF. In DNA form, the CDR3 reads TGTGCCAGCAGTTACGGAGCGGGAGGGTACCAAGAGACCCAGTACTTC.

This chain uses TRBV7-2 with TRBJ1-2, with D maybe TRBD1 (5 bases). Trimming shortened V by 4 bases and J by 4 bases, and 13 bases separated the two germline ends. Germline V gives CDR1 SGHTA, CDR2 FQGNSA. The length of the CDR3 is 14 residues. The CDR3 DNA is TGTGCCAGCAGCTCGTATTCAGGGTCCTATGGCTACACCTTC. This translates into CASSSYSGSYGYTF. The full variable domain, in which reference TRBV7-2 and TRBJ1-2 provide the parts outside the CDR3, is GAGVSQSPSNKVTEKGKDVELRCDPISGHTALYWYRQSLGQGLEFLIYFQGNSAPDKSGLPSDRFSAERTGGSVSTLTIQRTQQEDSAVYLCASSSYSGSYGYTFGSGTRLTVV.

In its sample, this clone was seen once. V is TRBV18 and J is TRBJ2-3; TRBD2 matches 9 bases. This CDR3 has 20 residues. Germline-derived CDR1 and CDR2 are KGHSH and LQKENI. Trimming took 3 bases from V and 0 from J; bases not matched to a gene: 16. The CDR3 region is CASSPRRISSGTSSTDTQYF. CDR3 in DNA: TGTGCCAGCTCACCCCGCCGGATTTCTAGCGGGACGAGTAGCACAGATACGCAGTATTTT. The full variable domain, completed using reference TRBV18 and TRBJ2-3, is NAGVMQNPRHLVRRRGQEARLRCSPMKGHSHVYWYRQLPEEGLKFMVYLQKENIIDESGMPKERFSAEFPKEGPSILRIQQVVRGDSAAYFCASSPRRISSGTSSTDTQYFGPGTRLTVL.

V is TRBV9 and J is TRBJ1-2, with D tentatively TRBD1 (5 bases). V lost 4 bases and J 2 bases, leaving 18 bases between the germline ends. CDR1 and CDR2 from the germline V gene are SGDLS and YYNGEE. The CDR3 loop spans 16 amino acids. Written as DNA, the CDR3 is TGTGCCAGCAGCTTACGGGGGGAGGGGACCAACTATGGCTACACCTTC. Protein product: CASSLRGEGTNYGYTF.

This sequence joins TRBV18 and TRBJ1-2; tentative D call: TRBD1 (5 bases). V was cut by 2 bases and J by 8 bases, with 12 bases left in between. The CDR3 covers 13 residues. CDR1 and CDR2 (germline): KGHSH, LQKENI. The CDR3 DNA reads as TGTGCCAGCTCACCATGGGGGGAGGAAGGCTACACCTTC. This sequence encodes CASSPWGEEGYTF.

The chain is built from TRBV7-7 and TRBJ2-7; 8 positions agree with TRBD1. This CDR3 contains 16 residues. The germline CDR1 and CDR2 sequences are SSHAT and FNYEAQ (reference sequence). The ends lost 6 bases at V and 2 bases at J; junction bases unmatched: 12. The CDR3 sequence is CASRLINRGDTYEQYF. The DNA of the CDR3 is TGTGCCAGCAGACTAATAAACAGGGGGGATACCTACGAGCAGTACTTC.

The chain links TRBV2 to TRBJ1-3; 7 nucleotides line up with TRBD1. The ends lost 7 bases at V and 4 bases at J; junction bases unmatched: 4. Germline CDR1 reads SNHLY; CDR2 reads FYNNEI. CDR3 size: 13 residues. The DNA for the CDR3 is TGTGCCAGCAAAAAGGGACAGGGAAACACCATATATTTT. This translates into CASKKGQGNTIYF. Combining the CDR3 with reference TRBV2 and TRBJ1-3 gives the whole variable domain EPEVTQTPSHQVTQMGQEVILRCVPISNHLYFYWYRQILGQKVEFLVSFYNNEISEKSEIFDDQFSVERPDGSNFTLKIRSTKLEDSAMYFCASKKGQGNTIYFGEGSWLTVV.

This clone was seen a single time. The chain links TRBV5-1 to TRBJ2-1; 11 nucleotides align to TRBD2. This CDR3 comprises 16 residues. Trimming took 4 bases from V and 2 from J; bases not matched to a gene: 5. CDR1 and CDR2 (germline): SGHRS, YFSETQ. The CDR3 loop is CASSRLAGGTYNEQFF. CDR3 in DNA: TGCGCCAGCAGCCGGTTAGCGGGGGGGACCTACAATGAGCAGTTCTTC. Full variable domain (remainder filled in from reference TRBV5-1 and TRBJ2-1): KAGVTQTPRYLIKTRGQQVTLSCSPISGHRSVSWYQQTPGQGLQFLFEYFSETQRNKGNFPGRFSGRQFSNSRSEMNVSTLELGDSALYLCASSRLAGGTYNEQFFGPGTRLTVL.